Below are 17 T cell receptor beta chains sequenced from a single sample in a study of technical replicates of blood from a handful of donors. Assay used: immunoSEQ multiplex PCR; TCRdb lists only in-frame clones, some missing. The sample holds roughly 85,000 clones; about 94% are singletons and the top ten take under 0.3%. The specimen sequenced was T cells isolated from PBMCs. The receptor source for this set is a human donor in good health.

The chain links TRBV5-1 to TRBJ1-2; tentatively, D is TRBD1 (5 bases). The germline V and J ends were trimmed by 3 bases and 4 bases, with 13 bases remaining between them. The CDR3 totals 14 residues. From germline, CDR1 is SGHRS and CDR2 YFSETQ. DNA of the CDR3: TGCGCCAGCAGCTCGGACCCGACAGTCTATGGCTACACCTTC. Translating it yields CASSSDPTVYGYTF.

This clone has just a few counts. As DNA, the CDR3 is TGTGCCAGCTCTCCCGGGACTAGCGGGAGGAACGAGCAGTACTTC. This gives the protein CASSPGTSGRNEQYF. The rearrangement joins TRBV18 to TRBJ2-7; 15 bases align to TRBD2. CDR3 length: 15 amino acids. The V gene's germline CDR1 is KGHSH and CDR2 LQKENI. V shed 6 bases and J 5 bases; nucleotides not matched to a gene: 5. Combining the CDR3 with reference TRBV18 and TRBJ2-7 gives the whole variable domain NAGVMQNPRHLVRRRGQEARLRCSPMKGHSHVYWYRQLPEEGLKFMVYLQKENIIDESGMPKERFSAEFPKEGPSILRIQQVVRGDSAAYFCASSPGTSGRNEQYFGPGTRLTVT.

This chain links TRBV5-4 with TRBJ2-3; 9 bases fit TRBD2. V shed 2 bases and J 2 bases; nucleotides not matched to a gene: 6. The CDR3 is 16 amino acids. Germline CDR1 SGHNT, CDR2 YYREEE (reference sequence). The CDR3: CASSFPTSGDTDTQYF. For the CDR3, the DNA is TGTGCCAGCAGCTTCCCGACTAGCGGAGACACAGATACGCAGTATTTT.

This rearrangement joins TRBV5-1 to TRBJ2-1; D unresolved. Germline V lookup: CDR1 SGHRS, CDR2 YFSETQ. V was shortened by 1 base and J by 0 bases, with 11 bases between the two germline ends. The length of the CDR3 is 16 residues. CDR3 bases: TGCGCCAGCAGCTTGAATGCCGTGAGCTCCTACAATGAGCAGTTCTTC. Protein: CASSLNAVSSYNEQFF.

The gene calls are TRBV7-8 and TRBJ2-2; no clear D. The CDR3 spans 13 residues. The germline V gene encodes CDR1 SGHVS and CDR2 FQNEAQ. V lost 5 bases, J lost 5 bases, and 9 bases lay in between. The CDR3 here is CASSTQSTGELFF. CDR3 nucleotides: TGTGCCAGCAGCACTCAATCGACCGGGGAGCTGTTTTTT.

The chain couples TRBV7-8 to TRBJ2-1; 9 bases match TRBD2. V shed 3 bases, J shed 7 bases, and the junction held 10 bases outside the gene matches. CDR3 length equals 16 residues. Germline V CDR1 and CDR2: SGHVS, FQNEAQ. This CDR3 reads CASSFRPAGGRNEQFF. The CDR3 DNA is TGTGCCAGCAGCTTCCGCCCAGCGGGGGGTCGAAATGAGCAGTTCTTC.

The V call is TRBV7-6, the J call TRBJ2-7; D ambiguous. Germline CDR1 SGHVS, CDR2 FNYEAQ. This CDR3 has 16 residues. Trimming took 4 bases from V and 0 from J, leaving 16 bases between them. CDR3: CASSSSLPPGSYEQYF. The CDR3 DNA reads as TGTGCCAGCAGCTCTTCCCTACCTCCAGGCTCCTACGAGCAGTACTTC.

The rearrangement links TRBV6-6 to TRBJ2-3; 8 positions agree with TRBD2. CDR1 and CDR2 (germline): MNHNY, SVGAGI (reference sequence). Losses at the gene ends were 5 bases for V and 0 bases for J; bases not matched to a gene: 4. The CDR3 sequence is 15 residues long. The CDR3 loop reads CASSTGTSSTDTQYF. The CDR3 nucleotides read TGTGCCAGCAGTACCGGGACTAGTAGCACAGATACGCAGTATTTT.

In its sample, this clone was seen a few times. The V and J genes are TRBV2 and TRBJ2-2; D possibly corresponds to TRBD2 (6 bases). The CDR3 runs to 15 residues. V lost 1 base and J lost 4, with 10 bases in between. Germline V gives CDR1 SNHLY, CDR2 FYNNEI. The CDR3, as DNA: TGTGCCAGCAGTGAAGTTGGAGGGTCCACCGGGGAGCTGTTTTTT. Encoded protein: CASSEVGGSTGELFF.

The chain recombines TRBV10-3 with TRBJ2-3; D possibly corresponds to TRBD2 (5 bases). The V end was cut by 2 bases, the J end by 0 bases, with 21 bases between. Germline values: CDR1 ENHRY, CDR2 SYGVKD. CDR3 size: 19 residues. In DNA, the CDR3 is TGTGCCATCAGTGAGCTTACCTTTGGACTGATAACTAGCACAGATACGCAGTATTTT. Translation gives CAISELTFGLITSTDTQYF.

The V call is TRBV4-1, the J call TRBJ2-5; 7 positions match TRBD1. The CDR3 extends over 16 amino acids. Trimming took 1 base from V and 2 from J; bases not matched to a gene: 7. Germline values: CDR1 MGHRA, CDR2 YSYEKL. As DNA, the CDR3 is TGCGCCAGCAGCCAAGTTTGGGACAGAGGACAAGAGACCCAGTACTTC. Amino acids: CASSQVWDRGQETQYF.

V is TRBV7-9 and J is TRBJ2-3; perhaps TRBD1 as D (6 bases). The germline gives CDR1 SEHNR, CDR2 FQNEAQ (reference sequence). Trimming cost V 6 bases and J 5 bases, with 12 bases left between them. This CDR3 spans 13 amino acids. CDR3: CASRATGLDTQYF. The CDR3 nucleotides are TGTGCCAGCAGGGCAACAGGGTTAGATACGCAGTATTTT.

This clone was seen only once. CDR3: CASSSGTDTYEQYF. CDR3 in DNA: TGTGCCAGCAGCTCCGGGACAGACACCTACGAGCAGTACTTC. The chain joins TRBV7-9 to TRBJ2-7; 7 nucleotides match TRBD1. With V trimmed by 4 bases and J by 2 bases, 5 bases remained unmatched. From germline, CDR1 is SEHNR and CDR2 FQNEAQ (reference sequence). The CDR3 consists of 14 residues.

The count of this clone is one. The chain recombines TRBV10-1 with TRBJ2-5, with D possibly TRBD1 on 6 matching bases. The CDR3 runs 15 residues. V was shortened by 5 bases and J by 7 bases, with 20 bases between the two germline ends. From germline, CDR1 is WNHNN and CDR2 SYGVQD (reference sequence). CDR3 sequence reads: CASSSAGALGGTQYF. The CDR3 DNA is TGCGCCAGCAGTTCCGCCGGAGCTTTAGGGGGGACCCAGTACTTC.

CDR3 residues: CASSFPPSGRAYEQYF. DNA for the CDR3: TGTGCCAGCAGCTTCCCCCCTAGCGGCAGGGCCTACGAGCAGTACTTC. The rearrangement uses TRBV5-6 and TRBJ2-7, with 7 bases matching TRBD2. The germline CDR1 and CDR2 sequences are SGHDT and YYEEEE. Losses at the gene ends were 2 bases for V and 2 bases for J; bases not matched to a gene: 10. The CDR3 is made up of 16 amino acids.

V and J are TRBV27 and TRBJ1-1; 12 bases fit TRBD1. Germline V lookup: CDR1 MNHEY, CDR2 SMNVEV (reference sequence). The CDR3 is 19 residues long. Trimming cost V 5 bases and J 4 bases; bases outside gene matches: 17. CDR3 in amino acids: CASSLQPLGGQGASTEAFF. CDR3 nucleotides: TGTGCCAGCAGTCTTCAACCTCTAGGGGGACAGGGGGCAAGCACTGAAGCTTTCTTT.

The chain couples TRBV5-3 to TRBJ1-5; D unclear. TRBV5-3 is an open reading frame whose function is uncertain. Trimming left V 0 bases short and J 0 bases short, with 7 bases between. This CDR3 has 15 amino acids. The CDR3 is CARSLGANSNQPQHF. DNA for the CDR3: TGTGCCAGAAGCTTGGGAGCAAATAGCAATCAGCCCCAGCATTTT.